The T cell receptor (beta chain) described here comes from a study of blood T cell repertoires in COVID-19. Study context: From T cells, B-cell-depleted T cells, or PBMCs came the material, which was cDNA or gDNA.

Germline lookup yields CDR1 SGHRS and CDR2 YFSETQ. With 4 bases clipped from V and 6 bases from J, the junction kept 10 bases outside the gene matches. The CDR3 is 15 residues long. In the original workflow: Reference gene primer amplification gave estimated nucleated cell counts. TCRdb keeps only in-frame clones here, not all; method: immunoSEQ multiplex PCR. From that table come the V and J calls and clone size; the DNA was used to work out D and trimming. The sample contains about 300,000 clones, roughly 83% of which appear only once. This clone was seen only once. Sequenced material: peripheral blood. The TCR originated in a woman in her forties or fifties with acute or convalescent COVID-19. J is TRBJ2-7 and V is TRBV5-1; 10 bases line up with TRBD1. CDR3 DNA sequence: TGCGCCAGCAGCGGAGTGACAGGGGGCTGGGTCGAGCAGTACTTC. It yields the protein CASSGVTGGWVEQYF.